This T cell receptor (beta chain) originates from a study of naive and memory T cell subsets. As regards this clonotype: Its specificity is not known.

Study-wide findings and caveats: Gini index rose across naive, CM, EM and EMRA in CD4 and CD8. Between naive and memory subsets, TCR abundance power law exponents differed.

Separate alpha and beta amplification began at the second PCR step. CDR3 length equals 20 residues. Germline-derived CDR1 and CDR2 are MGHDK and SYGVNS. With V trimmed by 6 bases and J by 5 bases, 20 bases remained unmatched. An equimolar mix of two oligonucleotides served as the beta constant-region primer for TRBC1 and TRBC2. Nested alpha and beta constant-region primers with the SP2 primer drove four PCR rounds on ligated cDNA. In TCRdb, the UMI-ligation and nested PCR reads were re-called with MiXCR into one record per CDR3 protein. The data contain around 29,000 distinct CDR3 sequences, less than 20% of them singletons.

Sequences were obtained from effector memory CD4+ T cells from blood. Subset: effector memory, CD45RA- CD27-. The receptor comes from a human donor in good health. The chain links TRBV25-1 to TRBJ2-5, with TRBD2 matching over 14 bases. The CDR3 here is CASSGRMGLAGETFAETQYF. CDR3 bases: TGTGCCAGCAGCGGCCGAATGGGACTAGCGGGAGAGACGTTCGCCGAGACCCAGTACTTC. The entire variable domain, with the rest obtained from reference TRBV25-1 and TRBJ2-5, is as follows: EADIYQTPRYLVIGTGKKITLECSQTMGHDKMYWYQQDPGMELHLIHYSYGVNSTEKGDLSSESTVSRIRTEHFPLTLESARPSHTSQYLCASSGRMGLAGETFAETQYFGPGTRLLVL.